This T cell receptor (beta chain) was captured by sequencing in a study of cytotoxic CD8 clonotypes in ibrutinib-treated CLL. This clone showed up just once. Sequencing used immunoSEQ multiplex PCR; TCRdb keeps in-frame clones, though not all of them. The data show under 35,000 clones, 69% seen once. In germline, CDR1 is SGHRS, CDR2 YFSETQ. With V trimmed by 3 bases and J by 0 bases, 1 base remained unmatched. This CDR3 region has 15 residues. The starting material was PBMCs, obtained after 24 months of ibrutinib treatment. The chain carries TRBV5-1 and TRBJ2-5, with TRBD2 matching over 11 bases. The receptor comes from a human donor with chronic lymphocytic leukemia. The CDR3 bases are TGCGCCAGCAGCTCTAGCGGGGGGTACCAAGAGACCCAGTACTTC. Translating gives CASSSSGGYQETQYF.